One sample yielded the 29 T cell receptor beta chains listed below, sequenced in a study of T-cell reconstitution after alpha-beta-depleted transplantation in children (dated by TCRdb to between 2015 and 2016). The library was prepared using PCR. Sequenced using an Illumina HiSeq 2500. To normalize quantification of the TCRbeta repertoire, the TCR libraries were built with molecular barcoding that relied on unique molecular identifiers. The public sequencing data were trimmed at Q25 with fastp and processed into clonotypes with MiXCR by TCRdb, which kept only in-frame beta chains. Rows are unified per CDR3 protein, each entry keeping the most common DNA and genes. In all, the sample holds fewer than 350,000 distinct CDR3 sequences, and 9.5% to 13% of those were seen once. The ten largest clones capture 7% to 9.5% of the sample. The intended sense of this specimen's treatment or condition label: allogeneic hematopoietic cell transplantation with graft depleted of TCRalphabeta T cells and CD19 B cells.

Here the sequenced sample was PBMCs, taken before TCRalphabeta/CD19-depleted stem cell transplant. These TCRs come from a boy younger than two with acute myeloid leukemia, due to receive a stem cell transplant.

V gene TRBV23-1 combines with J gene TRBJ2-2, with D hard to call. TRBV23-1 qualifies as an ORF whose function is uncertain. V dropped 0 bases and J dropped 5 bases, with 13 bases sitting between them. The CDR3 totals 16 residues. In DNA form, the CDR3 reads TGCGCCAGCAGTCAATCGGTACAGCCGCGGACCGGGGAGCTGTTTTTT. Its protein is CASSQSVQPRTGELFF.

The sample holds many counts of this clonotype. J is TRBJ2-1 and V is TRBV20-1; D is unresolved. The CDR3 loop spans 15 amino acids. V lost 2 bases and J 0 bases, leaving 11 bases between the germline ends. Germline-derived CDR1 and CDR2 are DFQATT and SNEGSKA (reference sequence). CDR3 in DNA: TGCAGTGCTAGACCGCTAAGGAGCTCCTACAATGAGCAGTTCTTC. It encodes CSARPLRSSYNEQFF.

This clonotype was detected ten times or more. One end of the junction is discordant with germline, which a read error may explain. This chain connects TRBV5-1 to TRBJ2-7; 7 bases line up with TRBD1. The CDR3 is 12 amino acids. Germline assignment: CDR1 SGHRS and CDR2 YFSETQ. Here the CDR3 DNA reads TGTGCCAGCAGTTCAGGGGGCTACGAGCAGTACTTC. This gives the protein CASSSGGYEQYF.

The rearrangement uses TRBV20-1 and TRBJ2-1; 7 bases are a match to TRBD2. Germline values: CDR1 DFQATT, CDR2 SNEGSKA (reference sequence). The CDR3 extends over 15 amino acids. The ends lost 7 bases at V and 3 bases at J; junction bases unmatched: 12. This CDR3 is CSVQPKRGSYNEQFF. The CDR3 region has the DNA TGCAGTGTTCAACCCAAGCGGGGAAGCTACAATGAGCAGTTCTTC.

At least ten counts were recorded for this clonotype. The gene calls are TRBV6-4 and TRBJ2-3, with D unresolved. Germline V lookup: CDR1 MRHNA, CDR2 SNTAGT. This CDR3 is 14 amino acids long. V was cut by 2 bases and J by 3 bases, with 9 bases left in between. The CDR3 here is CASSDRYGTDTQYF. CDR3 nucleotides: TGTGCCAGCAGTGACCGTTACGGAACAGATACGCAGTATTTT.

This clonotype was seen many times. This sequence joins TRBV5-1 and TRBJ2-1; a possible D gene is TRBD2 (6 bases). Germline-derived CDR1 and CDR2 are SGHRS and YFSETQ. Trimming shortened V by 4 bases and J by 8 bases, and 10 bases separated the two germline ends. The CDR3 has 12 residues. As DNA, the CDR3 is TGCGCCAGCAGCCCTTGGGGGGATGAGCAGTTCTTC. Protein sequence: CASSPWGDEQFF.

This clonotype was counted only a few times. The DNA of the CDR3 is TGTGCCAGTAGTCCCCCGGACAGGGCCTACAATGAGCAGTTCTTC. This sequence encodes CASSPPDRAYNEQFF. The rearrangement uses TRBV19 and TRBJ2-1; 8 nucleotides align to TRBD1. The germline V gene has CDR1 LNHDA and CDR2 SQIVND (reference sequence). The V and J ends lost 5 bases and 2 bases, in that order; junction bases with no gene match: 5. The CDR3 totals 15 residues.

This clonotype has ten or more counts. The gene calls are TRBV20-1 and TRBJ2-1, with 8 nucleotides matching TRBD2. The CDR3 loop spans 15 amino acids. Germline V CDR1 and CDR2: DFQATT, SNEGSKA (reference sequence). V shed 7 bases, J shed 9 bases, and the junction held 17 bases outside the gene matches. CDR3 in amino acids: CSVNSYWREEIEQFF. CDR3 nucleotide sequence: TGCAGTGTCAACTCCTACTGGCGGGAGGAGATTGAGCAGTTCTTC.

The rearrangement joins TRBV12-5 to TRBJ1-1; D remains unclear. Germline-derived CDR1 and CDR2 are LGHNT and FRNRAP. CDR3 size: 11 residues. Deletions cut 1 base from V and 9 bases from J, with 6 bases between. The CDR3 DNA reads TGTGCTAGTGGTTTGGCCCGAAAAGCTTTCTTT. It is translated as CASGLARKAFF.

In its sample, this clonotype was seen a few times. This rearrangement joins TRBV12-3 or TRBV12-4 to TRBJ1-6; D remains unclear. V was clipped by 3 bases and J by 5 bases, with 8 bases between them. The CDR3 is made up of 14 amino acids. The CDR3 coding sequence is TGTGCCAGCAGTTTGTTCGGGGATAATTCACCCCTCCACTTT. This codes for CASSLFGDNSPLHF.

V gene TRBV7-9 combines with J gene TRBJ1-5; D not certain. Trimming stripped 5 bases from V and 6 bases from J, with 14 bases between. Germline-derived CDR1 and CDR2 are SEHNR and FQNEAQ (reference sequence). This CDR3 has 14 residues. CDR3 nucleotides: TGTGCCAGCAGCCCTCACCAGTCAAGTCAGCCCCAGCATTTT. It encodes CASSPHQSSQPQHF.

Only a few counts were recorded for this clonotype. The CDR3 region is CASSLRWGKYEQYF. CDR3 in DNA: TGTGCCAGCAGTTTACGCTGGGGTAAATACGAGCAGTACTTC. The V gene is TRBV28, the J gene TRBJ2-7; D gene uncertain. The CDR3 is 14 amino acids. Trimming cost V 2 bases and J 4 bases, with 12 bases left between them. Germline values: CDR1 MDHEN, CDR2 SYDVKM. Full variable domain (outside the CDR3, taken from reference TRBV28 and TRBJ2-7): DVKVTQSSRYLVKRTGEKVFLECVQDMDHENMFWYRQDPGLGLRLIYFSYDVKMKEKGDIPEGYSVSREKKERFSLILESASTNQTSMYLCASSLRWGKYEQYFGPGTRLTVT.

The J gene is TRBJ2-3, the V gene TRBV11-2, with 7 nucleotides matching TRBD2. This CDR3 spans 17 amino acids. The junction had 10 bases not matched to a gene; V was cut back by 4 bases and J by 0 bases. Germline V gives CDR1 SGHAT, CDR2 FQNNGV. The CDR3 loop reads CASSYESSGLSTDTQYF. DNA for the CDR3: TGTGCCAGCAGCTACGAGTCTAGCGGTCTTAGCACAGATACGCAGTATTTT.

This clonotype has at least ten counts. This rearrangement joins TRBV10-3 to TRBJ2-7; a possible D gene is TRBD1 (6 bases). Germline CDR1 ENHRY, CDR2 SYGVKD. The CDR3 length is 12 residues. With 10 bases removed from V and 3 bases from J, the gap between germline ends came to 13 bases. CDR3 sequence: CATGRDNYEQYF. CDR3 sequence (DNA): TGTGCCACCGGCCGGGACAACTACGAGCAGTACTTC.

This clonotype was found once. This may be a read error, as it is one base from a much larger clone. The V call is TRBV25-1, the J call TRBJ2-4; D is ambiguous. Per the germline V gene, CDR1 is MGHDK and CDR2 is SYGVNS. Deletions cut 8 bases from V and 13 bases from J, with 9 bases between. There are 9 residues in the CDR3. The CDR3 DNA is TGTGCCAGCCCCCTTTTCCAGTACTTC. Its translation: CASPLFQYF. Complete variable domain (other parts from reference TRBV25-1 and TRBJ2-4): EADIYQTPRYLVIGTGKKITLECSQTMGHDKMYWYQQDPGMELHLIHYSYGVNSTEKGDLSSESTVSRIRTEHFPLTLESARPSHTSQYLCASPLFQYFGAGTRLSVL.

This clonotype was observed at least ten times. The chain couples TRBV7-2 to TRBJ2-1; 7 nucleotides align to TRBD2. This CDR3 is built from 17 residues. The trim removed 1 base at V and 7 bases at J, leaving 13 bases unmatched. The V gene's germline CDR1 is SGHTA and CDR2 FQGNSA. The CDR3 loop reads CASSLGAGVPIRNEQFF. CDR3 sequence (DNA): TGTGCCAGCAGCTTAGGTGCGGGGGTCCCCATTCGGAATGAGCAGTTCTTC. The entire variable domain, with the rest obtained from reference TRBV7-2 and TRBJ2-1, is as follows: GAGVSQSPSNKVTEKGKDVELRCDPISGHTALYWYRQSLGQGLEFLIYFQGNSAPDKSGLPSDRFSAERTGGSVSTLTIQRTQQEDSAVYLCASSLGAGVPIRNEQFFGPGTRLTVL.

This clonotype was observed a handful of times. This chain joins TRBV20-1 and TRBJ2-7; the D call may be TRBD1 or TRBD2 (5 bases each). The V end was cut by 5 bases, the J end by 3 bases, with 11 bases between. The CDR3 has 12 residues. Germline CDR1 and CDR2: DFQATT and SNEGSKA (reference sequence). The CDR3 reads CSAGTDFYEQYF. The CDR3 DNA sequence: TGCAGTGCTGGGACGGACTTCTACGAGCAGTACTTC.

The chain employs TRBV5-1 and TRBJ1-2; 8 nucleotides line up with TRBD1. Trimming at V came to 0 bases and at J to 3 bases, leaving 4 bases not matched to a gene. Looked up from germline, CDR1 is SGHRS and CDR2 is YFSETQ. The CDR3 length is 15 residues. In DNA, the CDR3 is TGCGCCAGCAGCTTGGGGGCAGGGGGCGACTATGGCTACACCTTC. It yields the protein CASSLGAGGDYGYTF.

This clonotype was seen a handful of times. The chain couples TRBV11-2 to TRBJ2-5, with a tentative D call TRBD1 (5 bases). CDR3 length: 18 residues. CDR1 is SGHAT and CDR2 is FQNNGV in the germline V gene. The V and J ends lost 5 bases and 2 bases respectively, with 24 bases between them. The CDR3 DNA is TGTGCCAGCAGCCGACAGAGGTTAAGGCTAGGTGGTCAAGAGACCCAGTACTTC. It codes for CASSRQRLRLGGQETQYF. Combining the CDR3 with reference TRBV11-2 and TRBJ2-5 gives the whole variable domain EAGVAQSPRYKIIEKRQSVAFWCNPISGHATLYWYQQILGQGPKLLIQFQNNGVVDDSQLPKDRFSAERLKGVDSTLKIQPAKLEDSAVYLCASSRQRLRLGGQETQYFGPGTRLLVL.

The genes are TRBV28 and TRBJ2-7; 7 bases map to TRBD1. Trimming at V came to 2 bases and at J to 5 bases, leaving 18 bases not matched to a gene. The CDR3 is 18 amino acids. CDR1 MDHEN and CDR2 SYDVKM come from the germline V gene. This chain's CDR3 is CASSLGSLGATGSDEQYF. DNA of the CDR3: TGTGCCAGCAGTTTAGGAAGTCTTGGGGCGACAGGGTCCGACGAGCAGTACTTC.

This clonotype was counted ten times or more. The chain links TRBV12-3 or TRBV12-4 to TRBJ2-1; tentatively, D is TRBD2 (6 bases). This CDR3 is 16 amino acids long. V shed 6 bases and J shed 3 bases, with 18 bases lying between them. The CDR3 loop reads CASSPELAHFYNEQFF. In DNA, the CDR3 is TGTGCCAGCAGCCCCGAACTAGCCCACTTCTACAATGAGCAGTTCTTC.

This clonotype occurred many times. The rearrangement joins TRBV12-3 or TRBV12-4 to TRBJ1-2, with D uncertain. The CDR3 contains 12 residues. V lost 6 bases, J lost 7 bases, and 12 bases lay in between. CDR3 DNA: TGTGCCAGCAGCTACGGGCCGGTTGGCTACACCTTC. Translation gives CASSYGPVGYTF.

The V gene is TRBV12-3 or TRBV12-4, the J gene TRBJ1-5; D is unclear. The CDR3 extends over 14 amino acids. The V end was cut by 3 bases, the J end by 0 bases, with 6 bases between. This CDR3 reads CASSLRASNQPQHF. The CDR3 region has the DNA TGTGCCAGCAGTTTGAGAGCTAGCAATCAGCCCCAGCATTTT.

This clonotype has more than one count but fewer than ten. V and J are TRBV28 and TRBJ1-6; the match to TRBD1 covers 8 bases. CDR1 and CDR2 (germline): MDHEN, SYDVKM. Germline trimming cut 3 bases from V and 8 bases from J; bases unmatched to any gene: 9. The CDR3 consists of 16 residues. As DNA, the CDR3 is TGTGCCAGCAGTTTCCCTTCAGGGGGCTGGGATTCACCCCTCCACTTT. It encodes CASSFPSGGWDSPLHF.

This clonotype was picked up many times. The genes are TRBV24-1 and TRBJ2-4; tentatively, D is TRBD1 or TRBD2 (5 bases each). The CDR3 totals 12 residues. Germline V gene lookup returns CDR1 KGHDR and CDR2 SFDVKD. Trimming cost V 4 bases and J 8 bases, with 8 bases left between them. As DNA, the CDR3 is TGTGCCACCAGTGAGCAGGGAGACATTCAGTACTTC. Translation: CATSEQGDIQYF.

This clonotype turned up a few times. This rearrangement joins TRBV20-1 to TRBJ1-2; a possible D gene is TRBD1 (5 bases). Between the trimmed V and J ends, which lost 7 bases and 2 bases, there was a span of 8 bases. Germline-derived CDR1 and CDR2 are DFQATT and SNEGSKA (reference sequence). This CDR3 comprises 11 residues. CDR3 sequence: CSDGGNYGYTF. Written as DNA, the CDR3 is TGCAGTGATGGGGGGAACTATGGCTACACCTTC.

The V gene is TRBV9, the J gene TRBJ2-7; 9 nucleotides agree with TRBD2. Germline loops: CDR1 SGDLS, CDR2 YYNGEE. This CDR3 comprises 14 residues. The V gene end was trimmed by 2 bases and the J gene end by 4 bases; junction bases not matched to a gene: 4. This CDR3 reads CASSVSGSGYEQYF. Written as DNA, the CDR3 is TGTGCCAGCAGCGTTAGCGGGAGTGGGTACGAGCAGTACTTC.

This clonotype was found a few times. J is TRBJ2-3 and V is TRBV19; D remains unclear. Between the trimmed V and J ends, which lost 5 bases and 6 bases, there was a span of 12 bases. CDR3 length equals 13 residues. Germline lookup yields CDR1 LNHDA and CDR2 SQIVND (reference sequence). CDR3 DNA: TGTGCCAGTAGTTCCCGGGTTTCGGATACGCAGTATTTT. Protein product: CASSSRVSDTQYF.

This clonotype was detected many times. V gene TRBV6-2 or TRBV6-3 combines with J gene TRBJ2-5; D remains ambiguous. V lost 5 bases, J lost 0 bases, and 4 bases lay in between. Per the germline V gene, CDR1 is MNHEY and CDR2 is SVGEGT. This CDR3 is built from 12 residues. As DNA, the CDR3 is TGTGCCAGCAGTCAGTACCAAGAGACCCAGTACTTC. It codes for CASSQYQETQYF.